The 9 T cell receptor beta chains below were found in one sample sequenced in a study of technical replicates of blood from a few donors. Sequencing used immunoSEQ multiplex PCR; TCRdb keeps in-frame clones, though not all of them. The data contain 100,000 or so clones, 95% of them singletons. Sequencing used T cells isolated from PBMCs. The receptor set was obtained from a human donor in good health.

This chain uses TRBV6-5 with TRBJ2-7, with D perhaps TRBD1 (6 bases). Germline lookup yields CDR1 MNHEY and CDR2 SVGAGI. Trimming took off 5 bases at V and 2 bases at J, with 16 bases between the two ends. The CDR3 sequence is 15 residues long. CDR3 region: CASSKDSPGTYEQYF. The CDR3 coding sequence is TGTGCCAGCAGTAAGGACAGCCCGGGGACCTACGAGCAGTACTTC.

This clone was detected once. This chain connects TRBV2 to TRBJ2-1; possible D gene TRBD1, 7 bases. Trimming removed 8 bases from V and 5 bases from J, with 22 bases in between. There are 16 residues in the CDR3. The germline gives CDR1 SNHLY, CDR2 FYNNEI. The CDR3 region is CASSPPGGGRNNEQFF. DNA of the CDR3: TGTGCCAGCTCGCCCCCAGGGGGAGGCCGGAACAATGAGCAGTTCTTC.

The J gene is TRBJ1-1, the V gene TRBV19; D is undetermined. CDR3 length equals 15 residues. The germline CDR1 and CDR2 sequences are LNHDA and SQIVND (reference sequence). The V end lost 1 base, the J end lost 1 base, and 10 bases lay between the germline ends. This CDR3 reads CASSIVVGRNTEAFF. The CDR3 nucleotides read TGTGCCAGTAGTATAGTAGTAGGGAGGAACACTGAAGCTTTCTTT.

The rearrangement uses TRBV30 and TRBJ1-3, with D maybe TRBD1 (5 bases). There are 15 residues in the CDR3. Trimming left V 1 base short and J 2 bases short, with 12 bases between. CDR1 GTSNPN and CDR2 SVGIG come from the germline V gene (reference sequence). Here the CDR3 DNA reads TGTGCCTGGAGTGAAAGGGGTTTAACTGGAAACACCATATATTTT. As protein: CAWSERGLTGNTIYF.

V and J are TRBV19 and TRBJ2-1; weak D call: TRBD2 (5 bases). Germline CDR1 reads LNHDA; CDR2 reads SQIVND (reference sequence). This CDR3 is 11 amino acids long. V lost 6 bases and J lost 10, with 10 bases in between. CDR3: CASSNTGEQFF. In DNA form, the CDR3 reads TGTGCCAGTAGCAATACGGGGGAGCAGTTCTTC.

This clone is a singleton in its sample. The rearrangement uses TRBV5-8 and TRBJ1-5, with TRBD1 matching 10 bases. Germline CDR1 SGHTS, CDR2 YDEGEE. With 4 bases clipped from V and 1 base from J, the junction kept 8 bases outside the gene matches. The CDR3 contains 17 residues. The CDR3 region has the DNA TGTGCCAGCAGCACGGGACAGGGGTTTACGAGCAATCAGCCCCAGCATTTT. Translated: CASSTGQGFTSNQPQHF. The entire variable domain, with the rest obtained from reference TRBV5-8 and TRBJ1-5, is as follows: EAGVTQSPTHLIKTRGQQATLRCSPISGHTSVYWYQQALGLGLQFLLWYDEGEERNRGNFPPRFSGRQFPNYSSELNVNALELEDSALYLCASSTGQGFTSNQPQHFGDGTRLSIL.

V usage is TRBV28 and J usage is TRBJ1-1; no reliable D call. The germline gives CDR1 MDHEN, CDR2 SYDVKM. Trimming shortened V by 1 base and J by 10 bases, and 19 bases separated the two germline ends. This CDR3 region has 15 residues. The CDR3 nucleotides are TGTGCCAGCAGTTTATCTTTGGCAGGTGGTGAGAGAGCTTTCTTT. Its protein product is CASSLSLAGGERAFF.

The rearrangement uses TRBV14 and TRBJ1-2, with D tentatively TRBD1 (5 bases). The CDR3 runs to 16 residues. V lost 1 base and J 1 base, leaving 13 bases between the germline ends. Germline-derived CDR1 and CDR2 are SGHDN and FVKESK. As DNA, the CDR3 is TGTGCCAGCAGCCAAGGAGGGGAGGCCTTTAACTATGGCTACACCTTC. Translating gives CASSQGGEAFNYGYTF.

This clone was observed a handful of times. CDR3 coding DNA: TGTGCCAGCAGCCAAACACGTTACGAGCAGTACTTC. This sequence encodes CASSQTRYEQYF. The chain has TRBV14 and TRBJ2-7; D gene unclear. The CDR3 totals 12 residues. From germline, CDR1 is SGHDN and CDR2 FVKESK. Trimming took 2 bases from V and 4 from J, leaving 6 bases between them.